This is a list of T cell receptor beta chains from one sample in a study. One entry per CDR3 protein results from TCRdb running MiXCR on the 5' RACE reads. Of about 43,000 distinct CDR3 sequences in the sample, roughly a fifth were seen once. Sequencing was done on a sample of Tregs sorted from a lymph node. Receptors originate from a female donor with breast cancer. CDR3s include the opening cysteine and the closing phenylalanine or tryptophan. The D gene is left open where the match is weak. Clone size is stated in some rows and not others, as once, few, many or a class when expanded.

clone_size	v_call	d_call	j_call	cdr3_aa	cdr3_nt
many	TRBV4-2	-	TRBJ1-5	CASSQDWGNQPQHF	TGTGCCAGCAGCCAAGATTGGGGGAATCAGCCCCAGCATTTT
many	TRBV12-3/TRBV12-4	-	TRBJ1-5	CASSLAMSNQPQHF	TGTGCCAGCAGTTTAGCTATGAGCAATCAGCCCCAGCATTTT
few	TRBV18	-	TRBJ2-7	CASSPRGTGLETYEQYF	TGTGCCAGCTCACCGAGAGGCACAGGTCTCGAAACCTACGAGCAGTACTTC
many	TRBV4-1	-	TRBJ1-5	CASSQAAGPQPQHF	TGCGCCAGCAGCCAAGCTGCGGGGCCCCAGCCCCAGCATTTT
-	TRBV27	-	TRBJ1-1	CASSLGEGTEAFF	TGTGCCAGCAGTTTAGGGGAGGGTACTGAAGCTTTCTTT
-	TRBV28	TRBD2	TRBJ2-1	CASSSPPPSLGGLSYNEQFF	TGTGCCAGCAGTTCGCCTCCCCCTTCTCTGGGAGGGCTGTCCTACAATGAGCAGTTCTTC
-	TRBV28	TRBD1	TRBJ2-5	CASSSTTGKVGETQYF	TGTGCCAGCAGTTCGACGACAGGGAAAGTAGGGGAGACCCAGTACTTC
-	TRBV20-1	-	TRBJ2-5	CSAKRETQYF	TGCAGTGCTAAACGTGAGACCCAGTACTTC
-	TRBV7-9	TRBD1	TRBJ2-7	CATWDREFREQYF	TGTGCCACCTGGGACAGGGAGTTTCGGGAGCAGTACTTC
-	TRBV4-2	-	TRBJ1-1	CASSQDSGEYTEAFF	TGTGCCAGCAGCCAAGATAGCGGGGAGTACACTGAAGCTTTCTTT
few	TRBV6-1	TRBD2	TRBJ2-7	CAIKPGLAGINEQYF	TGTGCCATCAAACCCGGACTAGCGGGAATCAACGAGCAGTACTTC
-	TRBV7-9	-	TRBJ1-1	CASSSRVRNTEAFF	TGTGCCAGCAGCTCCAGGGTTCGGAACACTGAAGCTTTCTTT
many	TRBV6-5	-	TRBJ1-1	CASSPTMNTEAFF	TGTGCCAGCAGCCCAACCATGAACACTGAAGCTTTCTTT
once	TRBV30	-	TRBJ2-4	CAWAPGEGKNIQYF	TGTGCCTGGGCCCCCGGGGAAGGCAAAAACATTCAGTACTTC
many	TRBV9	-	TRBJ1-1	CASSAEAGNTEAFF	TGTGCCAGCAGCGCTGAGGCAGGAAACACTGAAGCTTTCTTT
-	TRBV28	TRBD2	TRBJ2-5	CASSFFRLAGQTQYF	TGTGCCAGCAGTTTCTTCAGACTAGCGGGACAGACCCAGTACTTC
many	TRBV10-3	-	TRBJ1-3	CAIRRTDGSGNTIYF	TGTGCCATCAGGAGGACCGACGGATCTGGAAACACCATATATTTT
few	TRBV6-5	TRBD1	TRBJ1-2	CASSYSTGRIEDGYTF	TGTGCCAGCAGTTACTCGACAGGGCGAATTGAAGATGGCTACACCTTC
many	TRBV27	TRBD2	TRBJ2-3	CASSFSGSDTDTQYF	TGTGCCAGCAGTTTTAGCGGGAGTGACACAGATACGCAGTATTTT
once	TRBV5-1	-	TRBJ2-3	CANRSMGFQTDTQYF	TGCGCCAACAGATCAATGGGTTTTCAGACAGATACGCAGTATTTT
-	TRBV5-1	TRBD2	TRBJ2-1	CASSLVSSGRASYNEQFF	TGCGCCAGCAGCTTGGTGTCTAGCGGGAGGGCCTCCTACAATGAGCAGTTCTTC
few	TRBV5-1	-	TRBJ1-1	CASSLGLMNTEAFF	TGCGCCAGCAGCTTGGGCTTAATGAACACTGAAGCTTTCTTT
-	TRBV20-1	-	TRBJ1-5	CSANSDGDQPQHF	TGCAGTGCTAATTCGGACGGGGATCAGCCCCAGCATTTT